This is a list of T cell receptor beta chains from one sample in a study of T cell repertoires in cytomegalovirus infection. TCRdb analysed the reads with MiXCR anew, one entry per CDR3 protein. The sample includes some 350,000 distinct CDR3 sequences, about a sixth of them seen just once. The sequenced material came from PBMCs. Receptors originate from a human donor in good health (CMV status not recorded). Some clones in this sample may be carry-over from other donors' samples. The conserved cysteine and the conserved F or W are not part of the CDR3 here. Fields, in order: CDR3 protein, J gene, V gene, D gene. The D gene is left open where the match is weak.

CDR3: SARDGVGGEHYGYT
J: TRBJ1-2
V: TRBV20-1
D: NA

CDR3: ASRRTGAVNQPQH
J: TRBJ1-5
V: TRBV6-6
D: TRBD1

CDR3: SASGQNPGDQPQH
J: TRBJ1-5
V: TRBV20-1
D: NA

CDR3: AWGDYKNEQY
J: TRBJ2-7
V: TRBV30
D: TRBD2

CDR3: ASQAELFYEQF
J: TRBJ2-1
V: TRBV2
D: NA

CDR3: ASSAIGGNQGVLT
J: TRBJ2-6
V: TRBV5-1
D: NA

CDR3: ASSLAQGGFYEQY
J: TRBJ2-7
V: TRBV7-9
D: TRBD1

CDR3: ASSQDAGAPLGTDTQY
J: TRBJ2-3
V: TRBV4-1
D: NA

CDR3: ATFPGGTENTEAF
J: TRBJ1-1
V: TRBV5-3
D: TRBD1

CDR3: ASSDPGGYTDTQY
J: TRBJ2-3
V: TRBV6-1
D: TRBD2

CDR3: ATQRITEAF
J: TRBJ1-1
V: TRBV11-3
D: NA

CDR3: ASSPGAWGDTQY
J: TRBJ2-3
V: TRBV7-8
D: NA

CDR3: ASSTRDLRVNEKLF
J: TRBJ1-4
V: TRBV19
D: NA

CDR3: ASSYTPGDGYT
J: TRBJ1-2
V: TRBV3-1
D: NA

CDR3: SVEEGTLYEQY
J: TRBJ2-7
V: TRBV29-1
D: NA

CDR3: ASSLASAFEAF
J: TRBJ1-1
V: TRBV7-8
D: NA

CDR3: ASSLSGGWQPQH
J: TRBJ1-5
V: TRBV12-3/TRBV12-4
D: NA

CDR3: ASSLTGVEEPQH
J: TRBJ1-5
V: TRBV12-3/TRBV12-4
D: TRBD1

CDR3: ASSLRAGDNEQF
J: TRBJ2-1
V: TRBV7-2
D: NA

CDR3: ASSPRTLHYEQY
J: TRBJ2-7
V: TRBV11-2
D: NA

CDR3: ASSLATGDEAVTEAF
J: TRBJ1-1
V: TRBV11-2
D: NA

CDR3: SADGPSGTEAF
J: TRBJ1-1
V: TRBV20-1
D: NA

CDR3: ASSLRQTGYSNQPQH
J: TRBJ1-5
V: TRBV28
D: NA

CDR3: ASSPLAGLAETQY
J: TRBJ2-5
V: TRBV6-6
D: TRBD2

CDR3: ASSSAGQGETQH
J: TRBJ1-5
V: TRBV6-6
D: NA

CDR3: ASSSGTNEQY
J: TRBJ2-7
V: TRBV7-6
D: TRBD2

CDR3: AISEVGNQPQH
J: TRBJ1-5
V: TRBV10-3
D: NA

CDR3: ASSPRDNRFTSTDTQY
J: TRBJ2-3
V: TRBV5-4
D: NA

CDR3: ASIPDRVTGELF
J: TRBJ2-2
V: TRBV2
D: TRBD1

CDR3: ASSAGPSGGRSPEAF
J: TRBJ1-1
V: TRBV7-9
D: NA

CDR3: ASSLSDPGAGTGYT
J: TRBJ1-2
V: TRBV28
D: NA

CDR3: ASSLWGGTTQTAAYNEQF
J: TRBJ2-1
V: TRBV7-9
D: TRBD2

CDR3: ASSAKEGAGEKYNEQF
J: TRBJ2-1
V: TRBV7-1
D: NA

CDR3: ASSPSGTGPDEQY
J: TRBJ2-7
V: TRBV7-6
D: NA

CDR3: ASSLAQRGGRIANEQF
J: TRBJ2-1
V: TRBV5-5
D: TRBD2

CDR3: ASSLGTSGGTLSYNEQF
J: TRBJ2-1
V: TRBV11-3
D: TRBD2

CDR3: ASSISFRVFNYGYT
J: TRBJ1-2
V: TRBV7-2
D: NA

CDR3: ASSQGAWSADTQY
J: TRBJ2-3
V: TRBV14
D: NA

CDR3: SGDRDSDTQY
J: TRBJ2-3
V: TRBV29-1
D: NA

CDR3: SAFSQGDEKLF
J: TRBJ1-4
V: TRBV20-1
D: NA

CDR3: ASTGGGEGNEQF
J: TRBJ2-1
V: TRBV12-3/TRBV12-4
D: NA

CDR3: ASSARICEQY
J: TRBJ2-7
V: TRBV2
D: NA

CDR3: ASSLVEGTDEQF
J: TRBJ2-1
V: TRBV5-1
D: NA

CDR3: ASSSMTRWGTERSQH
J: TRBJ1-5
V: TRBV5-6
D: NA

CDR3: SARGTSGVTDTQY
J: TRBJ2-3
V: TRBV20-1
D: TRBD2

CDR3: ASSEGGGTEAF
J: TRBJ1-1
V: TRBV6-1
D: NA

CDR3: ASSLGGDEVNEQF
J: TRBJ2-1
V: TRBV28
D: NA

CDR3: ASSFGGTGAGRQPQH
J: TRBJ1-5
V: TRBV12-3/TRBV12-4
D: TRBD1

CDR3: ASSQRAAWNTEAF
J: TRBJ1-1
V: TRBV4-2
D: NA

CDR3: ASSSTGGVWSYEQY
J: TRBJ2-7
V: TRBV7-2
D: TRBD1